This T cell receptor (beta chain) originates from a study of T cell responses to AZD1222 COVID-19 vaccine. Sequencing used immunoSEQ multiplex PCR; TCRdb keeps in-frame clones, though not all of them. The repertoire includes about 99,000 clones, roughly 87% of them detected once, and around 3.2% sits in the top ten. Trimming took 1 base from V and 3 from J; bases not matched to a gene: 5. The CDR3 spans 16 residues. Looked up from germline, CDR1 is SGHTA and CDR2 is FQGNSA. The receptor was derived from an adult in good health. This specimen consisted of peripheral blood, obtained on day 0 of AZD1222 vaccination. The chain employs TRBV7-2 and TRBJ2-1; 8 bases fit TRBD2. Written as DNA, the CDR3 is TGTGCCAGCAGCTTAGGGAGCGGGGGCAACTACAATGAGCAGTTCTTC. Its translation is CASSLGSGGNYNEQFF.